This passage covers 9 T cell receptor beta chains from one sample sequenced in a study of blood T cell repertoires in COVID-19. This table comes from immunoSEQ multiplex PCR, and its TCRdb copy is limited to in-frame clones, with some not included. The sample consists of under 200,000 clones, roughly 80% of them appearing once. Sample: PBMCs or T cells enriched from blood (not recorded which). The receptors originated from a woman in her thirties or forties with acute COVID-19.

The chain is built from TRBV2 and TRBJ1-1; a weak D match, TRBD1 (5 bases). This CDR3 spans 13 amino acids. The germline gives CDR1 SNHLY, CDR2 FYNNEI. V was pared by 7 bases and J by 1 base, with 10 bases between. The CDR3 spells CASNQGKNTEAFF. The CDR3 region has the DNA TGTGCCAGCAACCAGGGAAAGAACACTGAAGCTTTCTTT.

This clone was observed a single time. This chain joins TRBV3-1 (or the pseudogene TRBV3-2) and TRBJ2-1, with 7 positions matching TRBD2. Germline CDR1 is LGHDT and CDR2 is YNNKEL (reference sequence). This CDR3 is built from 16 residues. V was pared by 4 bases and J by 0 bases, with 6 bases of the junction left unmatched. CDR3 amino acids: CASSRSGPSSYNEQFF. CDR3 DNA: TGTGCCAGCAGCCGTAGCGGGCCGAGCTCCTACAATGAGCAGTTCTTC.

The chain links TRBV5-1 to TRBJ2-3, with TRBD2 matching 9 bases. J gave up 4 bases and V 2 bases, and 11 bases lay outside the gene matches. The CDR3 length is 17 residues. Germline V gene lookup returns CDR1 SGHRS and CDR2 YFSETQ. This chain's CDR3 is CASSFGSPSGVPDTQYF. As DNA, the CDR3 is TGCGCCAGCAGCTTCGGTTCCCCTAGCGGGGTCCCAGATACGCAGTATTTT.

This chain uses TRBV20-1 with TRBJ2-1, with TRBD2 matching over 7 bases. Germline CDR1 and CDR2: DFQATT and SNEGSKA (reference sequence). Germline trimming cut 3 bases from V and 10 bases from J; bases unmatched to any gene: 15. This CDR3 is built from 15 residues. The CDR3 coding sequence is TGCAGTGCTAGTGGTCCTAGCGGTAGGGCCAGGGAGCAGTTCTTC. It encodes CSASGPSGRAREQFF.

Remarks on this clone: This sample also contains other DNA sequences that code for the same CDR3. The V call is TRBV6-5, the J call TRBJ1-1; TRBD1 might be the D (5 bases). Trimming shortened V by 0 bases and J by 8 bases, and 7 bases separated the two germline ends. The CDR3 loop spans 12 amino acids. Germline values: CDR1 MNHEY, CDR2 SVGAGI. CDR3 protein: CASSYSGREAFF. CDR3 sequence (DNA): TGTGCCAGCAGTTACTCGGGGCGGGAAGCTTTCTTT.

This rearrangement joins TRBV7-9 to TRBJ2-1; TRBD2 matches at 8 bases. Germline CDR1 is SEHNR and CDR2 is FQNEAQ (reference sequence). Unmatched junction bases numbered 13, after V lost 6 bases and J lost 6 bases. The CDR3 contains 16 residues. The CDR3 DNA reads TGTGCCAGCAGAGCCGAAGGACTAGCTCATTCCAATGAGCAGTTCTTC. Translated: CASRAEGLAHSNEQFF. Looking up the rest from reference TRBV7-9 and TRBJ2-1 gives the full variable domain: DTGVSQNPRHKITKRGQNVTFRCDPISEHNRLYWYRQTLGQGPEFLTYFQNEAQLEKSRLLSDRFSAERPKGSFSTLEIQRTEQGDSAMYLCASRAEGLAHSNEQFFGPGTRLTVL.

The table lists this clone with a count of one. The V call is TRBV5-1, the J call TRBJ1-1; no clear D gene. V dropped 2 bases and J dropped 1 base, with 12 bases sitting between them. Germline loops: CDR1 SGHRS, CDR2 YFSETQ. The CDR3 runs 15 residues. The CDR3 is CASSFGQVGNTEAFF. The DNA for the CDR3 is TGCGCCAGCAGCTTCGGTCAGGTGGGGAACACTGAAGCTTTCTTT.

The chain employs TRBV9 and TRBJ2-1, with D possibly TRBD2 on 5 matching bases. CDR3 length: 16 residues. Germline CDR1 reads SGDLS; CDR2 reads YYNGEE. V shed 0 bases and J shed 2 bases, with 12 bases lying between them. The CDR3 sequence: CASSVGLSYPYNEQFF. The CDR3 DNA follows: TGTGCCAGCAGCGTAGGACTATCTTATCCCTACAATGAGCAGTTCTTC.

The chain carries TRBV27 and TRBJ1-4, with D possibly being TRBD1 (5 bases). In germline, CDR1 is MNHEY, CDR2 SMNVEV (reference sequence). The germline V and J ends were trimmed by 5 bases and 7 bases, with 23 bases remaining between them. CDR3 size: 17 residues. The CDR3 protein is CASSGRIRNQGAEKLFF. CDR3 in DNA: TGTGCCAGCAGTGGCAGGATAAGGAATCAAGGGGCTGAAAAACTGTTTTTT.